This is a list of T cell receptor beta chains from one sample in a study of blood T cell repertoires in COVID-19. Only in-frame clones appear in the TCRdb table, and some are missing; sequencing was by immunoSEQ multiplex PCR. Of under 200,000 clones listed, about 86% were seen once; the top ten hold approximately 4%. The sequenced sample consisted of peripheral blood. These receptors originate from a woman in her sixties or seventies with acute or convalescent COVID-19. CDR3s leave out the opening cysteine and the closing phenylalanine or tryptophan. The listing skips clone size in some rows; elsewhere it reads once, few, many or a size class.

J gene: TRBJ2-6
clone size: -
V gene: TRBV20-1
CDR3 protein: SASLGANVLT

J gene: TRBJ2-7
clone size: -
V gene: TRBV6-2/TRBV6-3
CDR3 protein: ASSYSGQGYEQY

J gene: TRBJ2-7
clone size: once
V gene: TRBV10-3
CDR3 protein: AISESPGQGAGEQY

J gene: TRBJ1-2
clone size: once
V gene: TRBV28
CDR3 protein: ASIPGQNYGYT

J gene: TRBJ1-5
clone size: -
V gene: TRBV28
CDR3 protein: ASSLPTAGSNQPQH

J gene: TRBJ1-2
clone size: -
V gene: TRBV9
CDR3 protein: ASSALTTYT

J gene: TRBJ2-7
clone size: few
V gene: TRBV3-1/TRBV3-2
CDR3 protein: ASSSGTGSYEQY

J gene: TRBJ1-1
clone size: -
V gene: TRBV3-1/TRBV3-2
CDR3 protein: ASSQGGGTEAF

J gene: TRBJ2-7
clone size: -
V gene: TRBV28
CDR3 protein: AGDCLPYEQY

J gene: TRBJ2-7
clone size: -
V gene: TRBV5-5
CDR3 protein: ASSFTDRLIYEQY

J gene: TRBJ2-1
clone size: -
V gene: TRBV7-9
CDR3 protein: ASSLMAGGYEQF

J gene: TRBJ2-1
clone size: -
V gene: TRBV7-2
CDR3 protein: ASSLATGLSYNEQF

J gene: TRBJ1-4
clone size: -
V gene: TRBV7-6
CDR3 protein: ASSSATNEKLF

J gene: TRBJ2-1
clone size: -
V gene: TRBV10-1
CDR3 protein: ASSTGAEEQF

J gene: TRBJ2-5
clone size: -
V gene: TRBV2
CDR3 protein: ASSERPRGTETQY

J gene: TRBJ1-1
clone size: -
V gene: TRBV12-3/TRBV12-4
CDR3 protein: ASSRTGSPEAF

J gene: TRBJ2-3
clone size: few
V gene: TRBV5-4
CDR3 protein: ASSLVSGTGRDTQY

J gene: TRBJ2-5
clone size: -
V gene: TRBV14
CDR3 protein: ASSQDWGLAETQY

J gene: TRBJ2-3
clone size: -
V gene: TRBV24-1
CDR3 protein: ATSDPTGQY

J gene: TRBJ2-2
clone size: -
V gene: TRBV28
CDR3 protein: ASSSGLAGGPETGELF

J gene: TRBJ2-7
clone size: -
V gene: TRBV7-9
CDR3 protein: ASSNPGQGAEQY

J gene: TRBJ2-7
clone size: once
V gene: TRBV10-3
CDR3 protein: ATNLPGQGSYEQY

J gene: TRBJ1-1
clone size: -
V gene: TRBV6-5
CDR3 protein: ASSTRTGVAF

J gene: TRBJ2-2
clone size: -
V gene: TRBV3-1/TRBV3-2
CDR3 protein: ASSQASIAGGGFTGELF

J gene: TRBJ1-1
clone size: -
V gene: TRBV11-2
CDR3 protein: ASSLEGGRTEAF

J gene: TRBJ2-7
clone size: -
V gene: TRBV7-2
CDR3 protein: ASSIKTAYEQY

J gene: TRBJ1-3
clone size: -
V gene: TRBV18
CDR3 protein: ASSEGAQGNTIY

J gene: TRBJ1-5
clone size: -
V gene: TRBV4-3
CDR3 protein: ASSQDPQGNQPQH

J gene: TRBJ2-5
clone size: -
V gene: TRBV9
CDR3 protein: ASSVAPQETQY

J gene: TRBJ2-5
clone size: few
V gene: TRBV6-1
CDR3 protein: ASSDSSGVQETQY

J gene: TRBJ1-3
clone size: -
V gene: TRBV28
CDR3 protein: ASSLSTEGNTIY